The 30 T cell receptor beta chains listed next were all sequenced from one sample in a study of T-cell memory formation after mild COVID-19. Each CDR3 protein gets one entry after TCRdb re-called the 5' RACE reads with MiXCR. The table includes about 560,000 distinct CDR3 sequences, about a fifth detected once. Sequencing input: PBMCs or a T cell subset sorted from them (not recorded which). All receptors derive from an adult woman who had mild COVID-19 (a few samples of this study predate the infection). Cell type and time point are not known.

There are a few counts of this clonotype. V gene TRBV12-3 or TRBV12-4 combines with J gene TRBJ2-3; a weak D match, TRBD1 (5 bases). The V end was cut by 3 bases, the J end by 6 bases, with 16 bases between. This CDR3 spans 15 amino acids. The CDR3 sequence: CASSFRQGSDDTQYF. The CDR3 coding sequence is TGTGCCAGCAGTTTTAGGCAGGGAAGCGACGATACGCAGTATTTT.

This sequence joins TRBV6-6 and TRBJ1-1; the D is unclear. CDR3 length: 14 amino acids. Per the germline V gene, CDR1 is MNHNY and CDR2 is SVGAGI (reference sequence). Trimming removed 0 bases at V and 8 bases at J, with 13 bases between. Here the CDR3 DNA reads TGTGCCAGCAGTTACTCTTCGTCAGGATTAGAAGCTTTCTTT. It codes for CASSYSSSGLEAFF.

In DNA, the CDR3 is TGTGCCAGCAGCTTGGAGACTAGCGGGAGTGGCACAGATACGCAGTATTTT. Its protein product is CASSLETSGSGTDTQYF. V usage is TRBV5-6 and J usage is TRBJ2-3; 12 nucleotides line up with TRBD2. Trimming removed 0 bases from V and 1 base from J; junction bases left unmatched: 3. The CDR3 contains 17 residues. Germline CDR1 and CDR2: SGHDT and YYEEEE. Full variable domain (outside the CDR3, taken from reference TRBV5-6 and TRBJ2-3): DAGVTQSPTHLIKTRGQQVTLRCSPKSGHDTVSWYQQALGQGPQFIFQYYEEEERQRGNFPDRFSGHQFPNYSSELNVNALLLGDSALYLCASSLETSGSGTDTQYFGPGTRLTVL.

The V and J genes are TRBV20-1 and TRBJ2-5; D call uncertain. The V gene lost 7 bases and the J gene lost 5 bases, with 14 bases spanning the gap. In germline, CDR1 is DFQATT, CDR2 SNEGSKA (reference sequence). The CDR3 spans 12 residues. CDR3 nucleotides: TGCAGTGTTAACCCTCACGCGGAGACCCAGTACTTC. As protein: CSVNPHAETQYF.

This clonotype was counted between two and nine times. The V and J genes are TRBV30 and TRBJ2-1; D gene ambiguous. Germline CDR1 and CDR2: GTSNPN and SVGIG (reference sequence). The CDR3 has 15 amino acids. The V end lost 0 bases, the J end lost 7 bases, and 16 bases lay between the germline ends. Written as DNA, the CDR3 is TGTGCCTGGAGTGTACGGTCCCATGGTTTGAATGAGCAGTTCTTC. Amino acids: CAWSVRSHGLNEQFF.

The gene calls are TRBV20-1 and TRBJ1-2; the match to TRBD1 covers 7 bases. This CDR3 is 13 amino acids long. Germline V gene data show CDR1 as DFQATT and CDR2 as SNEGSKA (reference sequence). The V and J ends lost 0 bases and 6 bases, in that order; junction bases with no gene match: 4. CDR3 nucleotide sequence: TGCAGTGCTAGAGAACAGGGGAAAAATGGCTACACCTTC. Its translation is CSAREQGKNGYTF.

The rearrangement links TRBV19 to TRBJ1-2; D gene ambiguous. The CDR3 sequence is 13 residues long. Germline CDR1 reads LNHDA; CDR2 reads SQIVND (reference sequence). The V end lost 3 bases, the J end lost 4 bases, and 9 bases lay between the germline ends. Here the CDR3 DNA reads TGTGCCAGTAGTATGGTAGAGGGCTATGGCTACACCTTC. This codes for CASSMVEGYGYTF.

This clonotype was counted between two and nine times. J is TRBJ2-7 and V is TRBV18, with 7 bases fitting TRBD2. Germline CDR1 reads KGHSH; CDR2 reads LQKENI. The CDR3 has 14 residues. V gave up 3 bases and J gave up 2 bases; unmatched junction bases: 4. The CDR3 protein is CASSPAGVPYEQYF. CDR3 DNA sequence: TGTGCCAGCTCACCCGCGGGAGTTCCCTACGAGCAGTACTTC.

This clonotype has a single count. The DNA of the CDR3 is TGTGCCAGCAGACCCGACAGGGCTGATGGCACTGAAGCTTTCTTT. As protein: CASRPDRADGTEAFF. V usage is TRBV6-5 and J usage is TRBJ1-1; TRBD1 matches at 7 bases. This CDR3 has 15 amino acids. The V segment lost 6 bases and the J segment 4 bases; nucleotides outside the gene matches: 11. CDR1 is MNHEY, CDR2 SVGAGI, per germline.

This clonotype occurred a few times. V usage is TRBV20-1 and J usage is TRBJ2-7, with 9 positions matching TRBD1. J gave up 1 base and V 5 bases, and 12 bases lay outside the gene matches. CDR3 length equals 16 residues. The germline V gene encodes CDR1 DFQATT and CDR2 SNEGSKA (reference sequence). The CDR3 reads CSADGQGTRYSYEQYF. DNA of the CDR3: TGCAGTGCTGACGGACAGGGGACAAGATATTCCTACGAGCAGTACTTC.

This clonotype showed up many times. CDR3 nucleotide sequence: TGTGCCAGCAGCCAAGATGCGGGAACGCCCTCCTACGAGCAGTACTTC. As protein: CASSQDAGTPSYEQYF. The chain links TRBV4-2 to TRBJ2-7; D possibly corresponds to TRBD2 (6 bases). The V end was cut by 0 bases, the J end by 0 bases, with 12 bases between. Germline assignment: CDR1 LGHNA and CDR2 YNFKEQ. CDR3 length equals 16 residues.

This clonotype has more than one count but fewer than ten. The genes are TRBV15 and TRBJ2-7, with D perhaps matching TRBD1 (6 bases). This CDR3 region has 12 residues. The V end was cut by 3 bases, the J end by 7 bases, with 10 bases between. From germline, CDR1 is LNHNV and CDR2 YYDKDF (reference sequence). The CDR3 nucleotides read TGTGCCACCAGCAGCGCAGGGGCAGAGCAGTACTTC. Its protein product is CATSSAGAEQYF.

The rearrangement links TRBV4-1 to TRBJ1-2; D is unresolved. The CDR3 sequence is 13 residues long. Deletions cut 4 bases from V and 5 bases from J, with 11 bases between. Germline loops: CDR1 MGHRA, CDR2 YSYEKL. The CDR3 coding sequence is TGCGCCAGCAGCCTAAGGACGCAGTATGGCTACACCTTC. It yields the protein CASSLRTQYGYTF.

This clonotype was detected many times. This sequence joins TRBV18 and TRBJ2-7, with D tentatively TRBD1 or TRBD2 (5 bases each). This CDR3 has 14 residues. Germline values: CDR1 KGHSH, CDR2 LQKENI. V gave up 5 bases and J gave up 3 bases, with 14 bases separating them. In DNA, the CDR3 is TGTGCCAGCTCATTTCCGGGACGGAACTACGAGCAGTACTTC. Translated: CASSFPGRNYEQYF. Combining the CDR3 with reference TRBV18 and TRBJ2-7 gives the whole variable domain NAGVMQNPRHLVRRRGQEARLRCSPMKGHSHVYWYRQLPEEGLKFMVYLQKENIIDESGMPKERFSAEFPKEGPSILRIQQVVRGDSAAYFCASSFPGRNYEQYFGPGTRLTVT.

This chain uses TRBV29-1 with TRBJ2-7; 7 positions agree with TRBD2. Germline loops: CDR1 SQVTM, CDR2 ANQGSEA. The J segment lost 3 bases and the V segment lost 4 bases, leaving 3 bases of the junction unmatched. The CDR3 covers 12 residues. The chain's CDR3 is CSVGGGYYEQYF. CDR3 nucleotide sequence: TGCAGCGTTGGGGGGGGATACTACGAGCAGTACTTC.

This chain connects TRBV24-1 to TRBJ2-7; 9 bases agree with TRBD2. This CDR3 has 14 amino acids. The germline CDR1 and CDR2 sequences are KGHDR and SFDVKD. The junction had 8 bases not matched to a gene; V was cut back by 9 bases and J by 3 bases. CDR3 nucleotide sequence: TGTGCCACCTCAAATAGCGGGAGCTTCTACGAGCAGTACTTC. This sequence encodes CATSNSGSFYEQYF.

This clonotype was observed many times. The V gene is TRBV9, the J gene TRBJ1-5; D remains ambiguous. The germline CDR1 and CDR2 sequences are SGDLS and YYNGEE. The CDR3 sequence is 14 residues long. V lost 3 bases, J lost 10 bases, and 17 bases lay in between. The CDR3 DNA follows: TGTGCCAGCAGCGGGGGAGGGCTCTTAAATCCCCAGCATTTT. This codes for CASSGGGLLNPQHF.

The CDR3: CASSLGGLIGPDTQYF. For the CDR3, the DNA is TGTGCCAGCAGCTTAGGGGGGCTTATTGGCCCAGATACGCAGTATTTT. The V gene is TRBV7-2, the J gene TRBJ2-3, with D maybe TRBD1 (6 bases). Trimming cost V 1 base and J 4 bases, with 15 bases left between them. CDR1 is SGHTA, CDR2 FQGNSA, per germline. This CDR3 region has 16 residues.

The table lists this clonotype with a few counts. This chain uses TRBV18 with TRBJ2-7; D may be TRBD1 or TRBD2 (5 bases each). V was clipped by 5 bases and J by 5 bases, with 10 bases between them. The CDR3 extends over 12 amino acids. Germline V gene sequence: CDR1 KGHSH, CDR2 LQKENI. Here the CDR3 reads CASSGGKNEQYF. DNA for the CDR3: TGTGCCAGCTCAGGGGGTAAGAACGAGCAGTACTTC. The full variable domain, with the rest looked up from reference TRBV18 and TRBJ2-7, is NAGVMQNPRHLVRRRGQEARLRCSPMKGHSHVYWYRQLPEEGLKFMVYLQKENIIDESGMPKERFSAEFPKEGPSILRIQQVVRGDSAAYFCASSGGKNEQYFGPGTRLTVT.

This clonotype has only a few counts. DNA for the CDR3: TGTGCCAGCAGCAAAAGCCGAGGACAGTCGGTAGCGGAGACCCAGTACTTC. This encodes CASSKSRGQSVAETQYF. The rearrangement uses TRBV21-1 and TRBJ2-5; the table's D call of TRBD1 was not tested on the DNA. TRBV21-1 is tagged as a pseudogene. CDR3 length: 17 amino acids.

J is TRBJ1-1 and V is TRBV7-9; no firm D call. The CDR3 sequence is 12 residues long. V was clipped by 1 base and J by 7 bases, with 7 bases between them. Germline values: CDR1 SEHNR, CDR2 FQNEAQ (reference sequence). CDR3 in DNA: TGTGCCAGCAGCTTAGGCTCCCTTGAAGCTTTCTTT. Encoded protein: CASSLGSLEAFF.

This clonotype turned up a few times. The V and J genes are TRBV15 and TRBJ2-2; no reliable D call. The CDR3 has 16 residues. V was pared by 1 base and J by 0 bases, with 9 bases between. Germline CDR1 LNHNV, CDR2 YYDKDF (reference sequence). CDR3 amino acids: CATSRAKAANTGELFF. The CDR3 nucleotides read TGTGCCACCAGCAGAGCGAAGGCAGCGAACACCGGGGAGCTGTTTTTT.

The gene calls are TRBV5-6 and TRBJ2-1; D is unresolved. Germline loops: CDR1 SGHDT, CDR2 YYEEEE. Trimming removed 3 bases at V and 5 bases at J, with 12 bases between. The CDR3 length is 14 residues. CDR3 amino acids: CASSSTPTHNEQFF. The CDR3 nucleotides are TGTGCCAGCAGCTCCACACCAACCCACAATGAGCAGTTCTTC.

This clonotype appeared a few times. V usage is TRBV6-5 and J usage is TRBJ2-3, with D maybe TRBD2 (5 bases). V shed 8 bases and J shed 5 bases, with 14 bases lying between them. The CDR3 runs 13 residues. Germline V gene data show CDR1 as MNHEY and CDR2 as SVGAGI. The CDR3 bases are TGTGCCAGCGGAGTGGCCGGGGAAGATACGCAGTATTTT. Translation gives CASGVAGEDTQYF.

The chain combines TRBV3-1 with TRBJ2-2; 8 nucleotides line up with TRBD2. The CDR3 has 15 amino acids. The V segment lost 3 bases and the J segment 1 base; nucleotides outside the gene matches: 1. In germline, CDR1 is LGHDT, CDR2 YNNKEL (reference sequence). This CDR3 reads CASSHGGGNTGELFF. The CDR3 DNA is TGTGCCAGCAGCCACGGGGGGGGGAACACCGGGGAGCTGTTTTTT. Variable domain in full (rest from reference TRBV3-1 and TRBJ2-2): DTAVSQTPKYLVTQMGNDKSIKCEQNLGHDTMYWYKQDSKKFLKIMFSYNNKELIINETVPNRFSPKSPDKAHLNLHINSLELGDSAVYFCASSHGGGNTGELFFGEGSRLTVL.

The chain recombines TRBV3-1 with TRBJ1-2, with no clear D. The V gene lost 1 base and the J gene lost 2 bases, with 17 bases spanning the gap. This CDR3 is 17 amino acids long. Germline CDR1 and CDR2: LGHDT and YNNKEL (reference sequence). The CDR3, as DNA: TGTGCCAGCAGCCAAGGTAGTTCCCAAACAGTCAACTATGGCTACACCTTC. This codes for CASSQGSSQTVNYGYTF. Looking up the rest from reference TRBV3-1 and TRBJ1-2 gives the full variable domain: DTAVSQTPKYLVTQMGNDKSIKCEQNLGHDTMYWYKQDSKKFLKIMFSYNNKELIINETVPNRFSPKSPDKAHLNLHINSLELGDSAVYFCASSQGSSQTVNYGYTFGSGTRLTVV.

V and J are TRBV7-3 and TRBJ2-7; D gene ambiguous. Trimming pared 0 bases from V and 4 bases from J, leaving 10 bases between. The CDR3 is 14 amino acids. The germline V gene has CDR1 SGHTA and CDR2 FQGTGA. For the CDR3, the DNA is TGTGCCAGCAGCTTAACCCCCGGGCAGTACGAGCAGTACTTC. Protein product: CASSLTPGQYEQYF.

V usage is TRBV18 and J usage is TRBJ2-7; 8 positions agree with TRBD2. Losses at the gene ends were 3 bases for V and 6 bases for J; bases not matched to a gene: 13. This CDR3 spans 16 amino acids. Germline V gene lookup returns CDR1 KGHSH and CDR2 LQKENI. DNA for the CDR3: TGTGCCAGCTCACCCCTAGCGGGCGGTTTTTCCGGCGAGCAGTACTTC. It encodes CASSPLAGGFSGEQYF. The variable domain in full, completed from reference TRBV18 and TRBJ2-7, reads NAGVMQNPRHLVRRRGQEARLRCSPMKGHSHVYWYRQLPEEGLKFMVYLQKENIIDESGMPKERFSAEFPKEGPSILRIQQVVRGDSAAYFCASSPLAGGFSGEQYFGPGTRLTVT.

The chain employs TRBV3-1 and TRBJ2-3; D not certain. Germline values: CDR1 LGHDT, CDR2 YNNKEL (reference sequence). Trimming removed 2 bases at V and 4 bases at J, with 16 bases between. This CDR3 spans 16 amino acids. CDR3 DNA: TGTGCCAGCAGCCAAAGTTCACCCCGGCTGTCAGATACGCAGTATTTT. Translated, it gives CASSQSSPRLSDTQYF.

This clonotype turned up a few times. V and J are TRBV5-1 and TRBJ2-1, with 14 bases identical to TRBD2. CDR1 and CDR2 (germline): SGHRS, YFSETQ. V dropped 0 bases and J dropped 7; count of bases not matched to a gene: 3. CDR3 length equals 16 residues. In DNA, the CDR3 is TGCGCCAGCAGCTTGGCTGGGACTAGCGGGAGAAATGAGCAGTTCTTC. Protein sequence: CASSLAGTSGRNEQFF.